These 2 T cell receptor beta chains were sequenced from one sample in a study of response to subunit inactivated influenza vaccine. TCRdb reanalysed the RT-PCR reads using MiXCR and keeps one entry per CDR3 protein. The data show approximately 520,000 distinct CDR3 sequences, about 25% seen once. The specimen comprised CD4+ T cells sorted from PBMCs, sampled roughly 5 days after vaccination. The receptors come from a man aged 50 to 60 who received an inactivated influenza vaccine.

This clonotype has only a few counts. The chain combines TRBV4-1 with TRBJ2-7; no clear D. Trimming left V 0 bases short and J 0 bases short, with 15 bases between. Germline CDR1 is MGHRA and CDR2 is YSYEKL. The length of the CDR3 is 17 residues. The CDR3 sequence is CASSQDSRGGSSYEQYF. The CDR3 DNA is TGCGCCAGCAGCCAAGATTCCAGAGGCGGTAGCTCCTACGAGCAGTACTTC.

The chain uses TRBV28 and TRBJ1-4; possibly TRBD1 for D (6 bases). The germline CDR1 and CDR2 sequences are MDHEN and SYDVKM. The V end was cut by 6 bases, the J end by 8 bases, with 16 bases between. This CDR3 has 14 amino acids. CDR3 DNA sequence: TGTGCCAGCAGCCGGACAGTCGGGCCCGAAAAACTGTTTTTT. Protein product: CASSRTVGPEKLFF.